The T cell receptor beta chain described here comes from a study of regulatory T cells in long-lasting Graves disease. Notes on the study in general: Preferential use of TRBV28, TRBJ1-2 and TRBJ2-5 was seen in persistent disease.

Remarks on this clonotype: What it binds is not known.

Time point defined: newly diagnosed GD, antithyroid drugs for less than 3 months. Isolated PBMC RNA provided the starting material for the TCR library. TCR beta libraries were built with iRepertoire HTBI primers and Arm-PCR of CDR3 regions. A single record per CDR3 protein comes from TCRdb applying MiXCR to the multiplex PCR reads. The sample carries 440,000 or so distinct CDR3 sequences, around 15% recorded once. The CDR3 consists of 17 residues. V lost 5 bases, J lost 0 bases, and 11 bases stayed unmatched. Germline V lookup: CDR1 LNHDA, CDR2 SQIVND (reference sequence). This sample was shared with a second study, whose subject was T cells in Graves' hyperthyroidism and ophthalmopathy. From that report: Patients counted as stable if ophthalmopathy did not develop within 18 months. In validation, the model predicted ophthalmopathy. These predictions came a median about 6.5 months before onset.

J is TRBJ2-5 and V is TRBV19; 8 bases agree with TRBD2. Material: peripheral blood mononuclear cells (PBMCs), obtained at new diagnosis, from a patient treated with antithyroid drugs. The TCR comes from a woman in her thirties with Graves disease. As DNA, the CDR3 is TGTGCCAGTAGTCCCCGGGGGGGTCTTATGTACCAAGAGACCCAGTACTTC. It encodes CASSPRGGLMYQETQYF.